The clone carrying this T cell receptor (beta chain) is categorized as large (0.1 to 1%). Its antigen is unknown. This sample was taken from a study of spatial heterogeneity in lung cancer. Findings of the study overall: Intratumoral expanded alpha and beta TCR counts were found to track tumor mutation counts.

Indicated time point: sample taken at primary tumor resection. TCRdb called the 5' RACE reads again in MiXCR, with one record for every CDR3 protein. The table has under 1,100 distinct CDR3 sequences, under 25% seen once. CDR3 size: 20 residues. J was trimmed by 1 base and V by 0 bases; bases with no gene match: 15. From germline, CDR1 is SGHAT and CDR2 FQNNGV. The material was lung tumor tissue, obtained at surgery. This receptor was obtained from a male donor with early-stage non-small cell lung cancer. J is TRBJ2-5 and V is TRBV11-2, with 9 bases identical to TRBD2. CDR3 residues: CASSLDLATSGDRFQETQYF. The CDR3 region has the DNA TGTGCCAGCAGCTTAGATTTGGCGACTAGCGGCGATCGCTTCCAAGAGACCCAGTACTTC.